A single sample is the source of the 22 T cell receptor beta chains below, sequenced in a study of T cells in Graves' hyperthyroidism and ophthalmopathy. Regions amplified from RNA transcripts were the TCR beta CDR3 regions. The study used the HTBI primer set for a first-round RT-PCR of the TCR CDR3. TCRdb re-derived calls from the multiplex PCR reads in MiXCR, one entry per CDR3 protein. The profile shows fewer than 650,000 distinct CDR3 sequences, approximately 15% of them singletons. Source material: blood. These receptors were obtained from a woman aged 25-40 years with Graves' hyperthyroidism that later progressed to Graves' ophthalmopathy.

Remarks on this clonotype: Given a much more abundant clone one base away, this may be a read error. The V and J genes are TRBV7-3 and TRBJ2-3; the D is unclear. The CDR3 has 16 residues. Per germline, CDR1 SGHTA and CDR2 FQGTGA. The CDR3 sequence is CAGSLNRWDGTDTQYF. CDR3 DNA: TGTGCCGGCAGCTTAAATCGGTGGGATGGCACAGATACGCAGTATTTT.

The sample holds many counts of this clonotype. A read error may account for a junction end that differs from germline. The chain has TRBV5-1 and TRBJ2-3; D unclear. Per the germline V gene, CDR1 is SGHRS and CDR2 is YFSETQ. The CDR3 runs to 14 residues. The CDR3, as DNA: TGTGCCAGCAGTTTGCTCCTGGGAACAGATACGCAGTATTTT. Its translation: CASSLLLGTDTQYF.

This clonotype has at least ten counts. V and J are TRBV28 and TRBJ2-7; 7 bases are shared with TRBD1. This CDR3 is 14 amino acids long. Germline CDR1 and CDR2: MDHEN and SYDVKM. V dropped 6 bases and J dropped 5; count of bases not matched to a gene: 10. The CDR3 protein is CASRVPTGSDEQYF. CDR3 sequence (DNA): TGTGCCAGCAGGGTGCCGACAGGGTCCGACGAGCAGTACTTC.

The DNA for the CDR3 is TGTGCCAGCAGTTATCGGGACAGCACAGATACGCAGTATTTT. It yields the protein CASSYRDSTDTQYF. V and J are TRBV6-5 and TRBJ2-3, with D perhaps being TRBD1 or TRBD2 (5 bases each). Deletions cut 3 bases from V and 0 bases from J, with 7 bases between. Germline-derived CDR1 and CDR2 are MNHEY and SVGAGI. There are 14 residues in the CDR3.

In its sample, this clonotype was seen many times. The chain joins TRBV12-3 or TRBV12-4 to TRBJ1-5; tentatively, D is TRBD1 (5 bases). The germline V and J ends were trimmed by 6 bases and 2 bases, with 8 bases remaining between them. There are 13 residues in the CDR3. In DNA, the CDR3 is TGTGCCAGCAGGGGGCTAGGCAATCAGCCCCAGCATTTT. Encoded protein: CASRGLGNQPQHF.

This clonotype was seen ten or more times. V gene TRBV28 combines with J gene TRBJ2-5; tentative D call: TRBD1 (6 bases). This CDR3 has 16 residues. The germline V gene encodes CDR1 MDHEN and CDR2 SYDVKM. Trimming took off 5 bases at V and 1 base at J, with 17 bases between the two ends. CDR3 residues: CASSLGQPTSQETQYF. In nucleotides, the CDR3 is TGTGCCAGCAGTCTCGGACAGCCGACTTCCCAAGAGACCCAGTACTTC.

V gene TRBV7-3 combines with J gene TRBJ2-2; D not resolved. V was cut by 2 bases and J by 2 bases, with 12 bases left in between. CDR3 length: 16 amino acids. CDR1 and CDR2 (germline): SGHTA, FQGTGA. The CDR3 reads CASSLFPLGNTGELFF. CDR3 bases: TGTGCCAGCAGCTTATTCCCCCTAGGAAACACCGGGGAGCTGTTTTTT. The full variable domain, its missing parts supplied by reference TRBV7-3 and TRBJ2-2, is GAGVSQTPSNKVTEKGKYVELRCDPISGHTALYWYRQSLGQGPEFLIYFQGTGAADDSGLPNDRFFAVRPEGSVSTLKIQRTERGDSAVYLCASSLFPLGNTGELFFGEGSRLTVL.

This clonotype was seen at least ten times. This rearrangement joins TRBV6-2 or TRBV6-3 to TRBJ1-5; D may be TRBD1 (6 bases). Trimming left V 5 bases short and J 1 base short, with 15 bases between. The CDR3 covers 16 residues. From germline, CDR1 is MNHEY and CDR2 SVGEGT. CDR3 nucleotides: TGTGCCAGCAGTAATCAACAGGGTGAGAGCAATCAGCCCCAGCATTTT. Its translation: CASSNQQGESNQPQHF.

This clonotype was recorded at least ten times. This chain joins TRBV11-3 and TRBJ2-7, with a tentative D call TRBD1 (5 bases). Germline assignment: CDR1 SGHNT and CDR2 YENEEA. The CDR3 is made up of 14 amino acids. V was cut by 7 bases and J by 0 bases, with 13 bases left in between. Here the CDR3 reads CASTPGQHSYEQYF. The CDR3 nucleotides read TGTGCCAGCACCCCCGGACAACACTCCTACGAGCAGTACTTC.

This clonotype showed up many times. This chain joins TRBV29-1 and TRBJ1-1; maybe TRBD1 (5 bases). The germline CDR1 and CDR2 sequences are SQVTM and ANQGSEA. The V end lost 4 bases, the J end lost 3 bases, and 12 bases lay between the germline ends. The CDR3 is made up of 13 amino acids. The CDR3, as DNA: TGCAGCGTTGGGGCAGGGAGGGACACTGAAGCTTTCTTT. Translating it yields CSVGAGRDTEAFF.

This clonotype showed up just a few times. The chain joins TRBV7-2 to TRBJ2-1, with 8 nucleotides matching TRBD2. CDR1 SGHTA and CDR2 FQGNSA come from the germline V gene. This CDR3 region has 15 residues. The trim removed 5 bases at V and 6 bases at J, leaving 9 bases unmatched. The CDR3 here is CASSPPGLGANEQFF. CDR3 DNA: TGTGCCAGCAGCCCTCCGGGACTAGGGGCCAATGAGCAGTTCTTC.

In its sample, this clonotype was seen once. This rearrangement joins TRBV18 to TRBJ2-4; D ambiguous. CDR3 size: 13 residues. Between the trimmed V and J ends, which lost 3 bases and 2 bases, there was a span of 5 bases. The germline gives CDR1 KGHSH, CDR2 LQKENI. The CDR3 region is CASSPPSKNIQYF. CDR3 nucleotides: TGTGCCAGCTCACCGCCTTCCAAAAACATTCAGTACTTC.

There are many counts of this clonotype. V gene TRBV7-2 combines with J gene TRBJ2-1; 12 bases match TRBD2. V was clipped by 5 bases and J by 6 bases; unmatched bases: 8. In germline, CDR1 is SGHTA, CDR2 FQGNSA. This CDR3 contains 16 residues. In nucleotides, the CDR3 is TGTGCCAGCAGCCGTCAGACTAGCGGGAGTGGCAATGAGCAGTTCTTC. This codes for CASSRQTSGSGNEQFF.

This clonotype showed up many times. This chain links TRBV20-1 with TRBJ2-1; TRBD2 is a possible D gene (6 bases). Germline V gene lookup returns CDR1 DFQATT and CDR2 SNEGSKA (reference sequence). Deletions cut 0 bases from V and 0 bases from J, with 6 bases between. This CDR3 is 14 amino acids long. The CDR3 reads CSARDGSSYNEQFF. CDR3 DNA: TGCAGTGCTAGAGACGGGAGCTCCTACAATGAGCAGTTCTTC.

The chain joins TRBV6-1 to TRBJ1-1; D is unresolved. CDR1 and CDR2 from the germline V gene are MNHNS and SASEGT. CDR3 size: 13 residues. Trimming cost V 5 bases and J 7 bases, with 14 bases left between them. The CDR3 is CASSNSIGGEAFF. The CDR3 nucleotides are TGTGCCAGCAGTAACTCAATAGGTGGTGAAGCTTTCTTT.

There are many counts of this clonotype. The chain uses TRBV27 and TRBJ2-1; TRBD2 is a possible D gene (5 bases). Trimming removed 8 bases from V and 7 bases from J, with 12 bases in between. Germline CDR1 reads MNHEY; CDR2 reads SMNVEV (reference sequence). This CDR3 is built from 12 residues. DNA of the CDR3: TGTGCCAGCGGGGAGAACGGAAATGAGCAGTTCTTC. It codes for CASGENGNEQFF.

This clonotype was seen only a few times. The chain recombines TRBV4-3 with TRBJ1-5, with 7 bases fitting TRBD1. CDR1 is LGHNA, CDR2 YSLEER, per germline. The J segment lost 0 bases and the V segment lost 0 bases, leaving 8 bases of the junction unmatched. This CDR3 is built from 18 residues. CDR3 sequence: CASSQDSTDRYSNQPQHF. The CDR3 region has the DNA TGCGCCAGCAGCCAAGATTCCACGGACAGGTATAGCAATCAGCCCCAGCATTTT.

This clonotype has at least ten counts. This sequence joins TRBV2 and TRBJ2-1; TRBD2 matches at 10 bases. Looked up from germline, CDR1 is SNHLY and CDR2 is FYNNEI. The junction had 5 bases not matched to a gene; V was cut back by 4 bases and J by 2 bases. CDR3 size: 16 residues. The CDR3 protein is CASSGLAGFPYNEQFF. The CDR3 DNA reads as TGTGCCAGCAGTGGACTAGCGGGTTTCCCCTACAATGAGCAGTTCTTC.

The chain carries TRBV20-1 and TRBJ1-5; D uncertain. The V end was cut by 3 bases, the J end by 5 bases, with 8 bases between. This CDR3 is 12 amino acids long. Germline loops: CDR1 DFQATT, CDR2 SNEGSKA (reference sequence). The CDR3 DNA reads as TGCAGTGCTAGTCGAATGGATCAGCCCCAGCATTTT. Translated, it gives CSASRMDQPQHF.

In its sample, this clonotype was seen many times. The V and J genes are TRBV3-1 and TRBJ1-2, with D uncertain. Germline V gene data show CDR1 as LGHDT and CDR2 as YNNKEL (reference sequence). The CDR3 length is 13 residues. Trimming took 0 bases from V and 5 from J, leaving 7 bases between them. CDR3 loop: CASSQETGYGYTF. The CDR3 DNA reads TGTGCCAGCAGCCAAGAAACTGGATATGGCTACACCTTC.

This clonotype was seen ten or more times. V gene TRBV2 combines with J gene TRBJ2-2, with 8 nucleotides matching TRBD2. After removal of 7 bases from V and 3 bases from J, the junction contained 4 bases not matched to a gene. The germline V gene has CDR1 SNHLY and CDR2 FYNNEI. The CDR3 spans 14 residues. In nucleotides, the CDR3 is TGTGCCAGCAATCTGCGGGAGGACACCGGGGAGCTGTTTTTT. It translates to CASNLREDTGELFF.

This clonotype was picked up a small number of times. J is TRBJ1-1 and V is TRBV18; tentative D call: TRBD1 (5 bases). Per germline, CDR1 KGHSH and CDR2 LQKENI. The CDR3 runs to 14 residues. Deletions cut 4 bases from V and 5 bases from J, with 14 bases between. The CDR3: CASSLPGEGTEAFF. CDR3 bases: TGTGCCAGCTCACTCCCGGGGGAGGGGACTGAAGCTTTCTTT. Full variable domain (missing parts from reference TRBV18 and TRBJ1-1): NAGVMQNPRHLVRRRGQEARLRCSPMKGHSHVYWYRQLPEEGLKFMVYLQKENIIDESGMPKERFSAEFPKEGPSILRIQQVVRGDSAAYFCASSLPGEGTEAFFGQGTRLTVV.